The 9 T cell receptor beta chains given below trace back to one sample, sequenced in a study of T cells in women clearing cervical HPV infection. The protocol was immunoSEQ multiplex PCR, while the TCRdb copy is restricted to in-frame clones and leaves out a portion. The sample table includes tens of thousands of clones. Sequencing was done on a sample of blood buffy coat. The receptors here all came from a woman between 18 and 75 years old with a cervical HPV16 infection that either progressed to CIN3+ or cleared (not recorded which).

Comments on this clone: The read ends 3 residues early relative to the CDR3; the germline J gene fills the gap. The gene calls are TRBV6-2 or TRBV6-3 and TRBJ2-2; 7 bases are a match to TRBD2. Germline V gene sequence: CDR1 MNHEY, CDR2 SVGEGT. V dropped 2 bases and J dropped 1; count of bases not matched to a gene: 1. The CDR3 is 15 residues long. The part of the CDR3 DNA that was read is TGTGCCAGCAGTTACGGCGGGGGGAACACCGGGGAG. This codes for CASSYGGGNTGE. The whole CDR3 protein reads CASSYGGGNTGELFF.

Worth noting for this clone: The read finishes 3 residues shy of the CDR3 end, and the germline J gene is used to complete it. The gene calls are TRBV29-1 and TRBJ2-2; TRBD1 aligns across 11 bases. The germline V gene encodes CDR1 SQVTM and CDR2 ANQGSEA. The CDR3 runs to 17 residues. V shed 2 bases and J 4 bases; nucleotides not matched to a gene: 9. The CDR3 is CSVELRDRGGATGELFF. The part of the CDR3 DNA that was read is TGCAGCGTTGAATTAAGGGACAGGGGGGGTGCCACCGGGGAG.

A remark on this clone: The sequenced fragment ends 3 residues before the CDR3 boundary, so the rest is inferred from the germline J gene. This chain connects TRBV19 to TRBJ2-1; TRBD2 matches 12 bases. The germline CDR1 and CDR2 sequences are LNHDA and SQIVND (reference sequence). The trim removed 3 bases at V and 8 bases at J, leaving 11 bases unmatched. The CDR3 is 17 amino acids. The DNA read from the CDR3 is TGTGCCAGTAGTATCGTCCCTAGCGGGGGGGTTGGCTATGAG. It translates to CASSIVPSGGVGYE. The entire CDR3 reads CASSIVPSGGVGYEQFF.

As concerns this clone: The read is 3 residues too short to cover the CDR3 end, so that end is filled in from the germline J gene. This chain joins TRBV30 and TRBJ2-5; 8 nucleotides align to TRBD2. This CDR3 contains 15 residues. CDR1 and CDR2 (germline): GTSNPN, SVGIG (reference sequence). V lost 0 bases to trimming and J lost 4 bases; unmatched junction nucleotides: 7. CDR3 DNA (partial): TGTGCCTGGAGTGTGGGCCGGGGGGGGTCAGAGACC. This codes for CAWSVGRGGSET. The full CDR3 is CAWSVGRGGSETQYF.

Of note for this clone: The read stops 3 residues short of the end of the CDR3; the missing end is completed from the germline J gene. The chain links TRBV7-9 to TRBJ2-1; perhaps D is TRBD1 or TRBD2 (6 bases each). CDR1 is SEHNR, CDR2 FQNEAQ, per germline (reference sequence). V lost 1 base, J lost 6 bases, and 13 bases lay in between. CDR3 size: 15 residues. The covered CDR3 bases are TGTGCCAGCAGCTTAGGGAGGGGGAAGGGCAATGAG. This sequence encodes CASSLGRGKGNE. The entire CDR3 is CASSLGRGKGNEQFF.

Worth noting for this clone: At one of its ends the junction is not consistent with the germline gene, which may arise from a read error. In the same sample, other DNA sequences code for this CDR3. CDR3 residues: CASSPDRAGNTIYF. The part of the CDR3 DNA that was read is TGTGCCAGCTCACCTGACAGGGCTGGAAACACG. J is TRBJ1-3 and V is TRBV18; 7 bases are a match to TRBD1. The sequence runs out 3 residues before the end of the CDR3; the remainder is reconstructed from the germline J gene. This CDR3 region has 14 residues. Per the germline V gene, CDR1 is KGHSH and CDR2 is LQKENI.

Of note for this clone: The observed sequence ends 3 residues before the CDR3 terminus, with the missing tail filled in from the germline J gene. The V gene is TRBV23-1, the J gene TRBJ1-4; no clear D gene. TRBV23-1 is an ORF; its function is uncertain. The CDR3 runs 13 residues. CDR3 region: CASSLPVAPKLFF. CDR3 DNA (partial): TGCGCCAGCAGTCTCCCGGTCGCCCCCAAA.

As regards this clone: The read gets to within 3 residues of the CDR3 end, and the germline J gene fills in the rest. The chain links TRBV4-2 to TRBJ1-3; D remains ambiguous. V was shortened by 0 bases and J by 0 bases, with 15 bases between the two germline ends. The germline gives CDR1 LGHNA, CDR2 YNFKEQ. The CDR3 is 18 residues long. The CDR3 spells CASSQDRARGSSGNTIYF. The sequenced part of the CDR3 DNA is TGTGCCAGCAGCCAAGATAGGGCAAGAGGTAGCTCTGGAAACACC.

Turning to this clone: The read ends 3 residues before the CDR3 terminus; that terminus is restored from the germline J gene. J is TRBJ2-3 and V is TRBV5-1, with TRBD2 matching over 12 bases. V was pared by 0 bases and J by 0 bases, with 2 bases of the junction left unmatched. In germline, CDR1 is SGHRS, CDR2 YFSETQ. The CDR3 runs 17 residues. CDR3 amino acids: CASSLGLAGVSTDTQYF. CDR3 DNA, as far as it was read: TGCGCCAGCAGCTTGGGACTAGCGGGGGTGAGCACAGATACG.